The T cell receptor beta chain described here comes from a study of Graves' ophthalmopathy and Graves' hyperthyroidism. Study results and limitations: Progression of ophthalmopathy was predicted by the model with roughly 68% sensitivity and 72% to 85% specificity.

Worth noting for this clonotype: The target antigen is unknown.

RNA transcripts served as template for amplifying TCR beta CDR3 sequences. A first-round RT-PCR used HTBI primers, followed by a second-round multiplex PCR. TCRdb re-analysed the multiplex PCR reads in MiXCR, keeping a single row per CDR3 protein. The data contain over a million distinct CDR3 sequences, approximately 35% of them seen just once; the ten biggest clones take up roughly 11%. CDR3 size: 13 residues. With 10 bases clipped from V and 4 bases from J, the junction kept 9 bases outside the gene matches. Germline V gene lookup returns CDR1 LNHNV and CDR2 YYDKDF (reference sequence). The source of this sequence is an adult man with Graves' hyperthyroidism. Sequencing used peripheral blood or thyroid tissue (not recorded which). This chain joins TRBV15 and TRBJ2-5; TRBD2 aligns across 7 bases. The CDR3 reads CAILSWEGETQYF. The CDR3 DNA is TGTGCCATCCTCAGCTGGGAGGGAGAGACCCAGTACTTC.